What follows are 26 T cell receptor beta chains derived from one specimen sequenced in a study of blood T cell repertoires in COVID-19. Here immunoSEQ multiplex PCR was the method, and the copy in TCRdb shows in-frame clones only, minus some. The table records 70,000 to 75,000 clones, roughly 81% of them present only once. Sequencing was carried out using peripheral blood. The source is a woman aged 70-85 years with acute or convalescent COVID-19.

The V and J genes are TRBV12-5 and TRBJ2-2; TRBD2 is a possible D gene (5 bases). Germline-derived CDR1 and CDR2 are LGHNT and FRNRAP. V lost 2 bases and J 3 bases, leaving 13 bases between the germline ends. The CDR3 has 16 residues. CDR3 loop: CASGLPWRLDTGELFF. CDR3 DNA: TGTGCTAGTGGTTTGCCATGGAGGTTGGACACCGGGGAGCTGTTTTTT.

The rearrangement uses TRBV13 and TRBJ2-1; 10 bases align to TRBD1. V dropped 1 base and J dropped 7; count of bases not matched to a gene: 7. The CDR3 sequence is 16 residues long. Germline lookup yields CDR1 PRHDT and CDR2 FYEKMQ (reference sequence). The CDR3 sequence: CASSLALGQGDNEQFF. CDR3 nucleotide sequence: TGTGCCAGCAGCTTAGCGCTAGGACAGGGGGATAATGAGCAGTTCTTC.

This chain joins TRBV5-6 and TRBJ2-1, with D possibly TRBD2 on 6 matching bases. CDR1 and CDR2 (germline): SGHDT, YYEEEE. The germline V and J ends were trimmed by 3 bases and 4 bases, with 11 bases remaining between them. CDR3 length equals 14 residues. Here the CDR3 reads CASSSGTGYNEQFF. The CDR3 DNA reads as TGTGCCAGCAGCTCCGGGACTGGATACAATGAGCAGTTCTTC.

The chain couples TRBV7-9 to TRBJ2-1; possibly TRBD1 for D (5 bases). V was trimmed by 0 bases and J by 0 bases, leaving 9 bases between them. The germline CDR1 and CDR2 sequences are SEHNR and FQNEAQ (reference sequence). This CDR3 comprises 16 residues. CDR3 protein: CASSLALGVSYNEQFF. CDR3 sequence (DNA): TGTGCCAGCAGCTTAGCGCTAGGGGTCTCCTACAATGAGCAGTTCTTC.

The chain uses TRBV13 and TRBJ2-7; the D gene is possibly TRBD2 (5 bases). V was cut by 5 bases and J by 2 bases, with 13 bases left in between. Germline V CDR1 and CDR2: PRHDT, FYEKMQ (reference sequence). The CDR3 has 14 residues. The DNA for the CDR3 is TGTGCCAGCAGCCGCTTCACTAGTACCTACGAGCAGTACTTC. Its protein is CASSRFTSTYEQYF.

This clone was found once. The genes are TRBV30 and TRBJ1-2; tentatively, D is TRBD1 (5 bases). This CDR3 spans 12 amino acids. The V end lost 5 bases, the J end lost 7 bases, and 14 bases lay between the germline ends. Germline V gene data show CDR1 as GTSNPN and CDR2 as SVGIG (reference sequence). Written as DNA, the CDR3 is TGTGCCTGGGGCTATGGGGGGAGTGGCTACACCTTC. Its translation is CAWGYGGSGYTF.

This sequence joins TRBV19 and TRBJ2-7; tentative D call: TRBD1 (6 bases). CDR1 LNHDA and CDR2 SQIVND come from the germline V gene (reference sequence). The V end was cut by 2 bases, the J end by 7 bases, with 15 bases between. The CDR3 runs to 14 residues. Here the CDR3 reads CASSIQGQRREQYF. CDR3 bases: TGTGCCAGTAGTATACAGGGGCAAAGGAGGGAGCAGTACTTC.

V and J are TRBV19 and TRBJ1-5; D ambiguous. The CDR3 contains 15 residues. Germline assignment: CDR1 LNHDA and CDR2 SQIVND (reference sequence). Trimming left V 3 bases short and J 2 bases short, with 11 bases between. The CDR3 protein is CASSMVPTGNQPQHF. As DNA, the CDR3 is TGTGCCAGTAGTATGGTCCCAACGGGCAATCAGCCCCAGCATTTT.

The chain employs TRBV27 and TRBJ1-6; D unresolved. Germline V CDR1 and CDR2: MNHEY, SMNVEV (reference sequence). Trimming shortened V by 6 bases and J by 9 bases, and 18 bases separated the two germline ends. This CDR3 contains 15 residues. The CDR3 loop reads CASRFDGKGSSPLHF. In nucleotides, the CDR3 is TGTGCCAGCAGATTCGACGGGAAGGGTAGTTCACCCCTCCACTTT.

The chain employs TRBV5-1 and TRBJ1-2; D is unclear. The CDR3 is 14 amino acids. Trimming removed 3 bases from V and 5 bases from J, with 14 bases in between. Germline V gives CDR1 SGHRS, CDR2 YFSETQ. The CDR3 DNA sequence: TGCGCCAGCAGCTCGGGTACGGCCCCTTATGGCTACACCTTC. Translation gives CASSSGTAPYGYTF.

This clone was observed a few times. V usage is TRBV15 and J usage is TRBJ1-2, with a tentative D call TRBD1 (6 bases). V was clipped by 1 base and J by 4 bases, with 10 bases between them. The germline V gene encodes CDR1 LNHNV and CDR2 YYDKDF (reference sequence). The CDR3 loop spans 14 amino acids. The CDR3: CATSRVDRSYGYTF. CDR3 nucleotide sequence: TGTGCCACCAGCAGAGTTGACAGGTCCTATGGCTACACCTTC. Complete variable domain (other parts from reference TRBV15 and TRBJ1-2): DAMVIQNPRYQVTQFGKPVTLSCSQTLNHNVMYWYQQKSSQAPKLLFHYYDKDFNNEADTPDNFQSRRPNTSFCFLDIRSPGLGDTAMYLCATSRVDRSYGYTFGSGTRLTVV.

The V call is TRBV18, the J call TRBJ1-4; D may be TRBD1 (6 bases). Trimming removed 3 bases from V and 7 bases from J, with 24 bases in between. The CDR3 spans 18 residues. Per germline, CDR1 KGHSH and CDR2 LQKENI. CDR3 amino acids: CASSPLRSHQGSGEKLFF. The CDR3 DNA is TGTGCCAGCTCACCTTTGCGGTCCCACCAGGGGTCGGGTGAAAAACTGTTTTTT. The full variable domain, its missing parts supplied by reference TRBV18 and TRBJ1-4, is NAGVMQNPRHLVRRRGQEARLRCSPMKGHSHVYWYRQLPEEGLKFMVYLQKENIIDESGMPKERFSAEFPKEGPSILRIQQVVRGDSAAYFCASSPLRSHQGSGEKLFFGSGTQLSVL.

The sample holds one count of this clone. This CDR3 reads CASSLSRYSNQPQHF. CDR3 coding DNA: TGTGCCAGCAGTTTAAGCAGGTATAGCAATCAGCCCCAGCATTTT. V is TRBV27 and J is TRBJ1-5, with D unresolved. The CDR3 has 15 amino acids. Per the germline V gene, CDR1 is MNHEY and CDR2 is SMNVEV (reference sequence). Trimming left V 2 bases short and J 0 bases short, with 8 bases between.

The gene calls are TRBV14 and TRBJ2-1; 11 nucleotides match TRBD2. Germline lookup yields CDR1 SGHDN and CDR2 FVKESK. The length of the CDR3 is 19 residues. V lost 0 bases and J lost 4; bases outside the gene matches: 11. CDR3: CASSQEMTSGITFYNEQFF. The CDR3 DNA is TGTGCCAGCAGCCAAGAAATGACTAGCGGGATTACCTTTTACAATGAGCAGTTCTTC.

In this sample, this clone turned up once. This sequence joins TRBV7-2 and TRBJ2-6; 9 bases are shared with TRBD1. J lost 3 bases, V lost 5 bases, and 5 bases had no gene match. The CDR3 extends over 16 amino acids. Germline V gene sequence: CDR1 SGHTA, CDR2 FQGNSA. CDR3: CASSVQGAFGANVLTF. The CDR3 bases are TGTGCCAGCAGCGTACAGGGGGCGTTTGGGGCCAACGTCCTGACTTTC.

The chain carries TRBV27 and TRBJ1-1; 7 positions match TRBD1. This CDR3 is built from 14 residues. V lost 4 bases and J lost 1; bases outside the gene matches: 3. Germline CDR1 is MNHEY and CDR2 is SMNVEV (reference sequence). CDR3 sequence reads: CASSWDSENTEAFF. The CDR3 DNA sequence: TGTGCCAGCAGTTGGGACAGCGAGAACACTGAAGCTTTCTTT.

The chain joins TRBV5-4 to TRBJ1-6; 11 nucleotides align to TRBD1. Unmatched junction bases numbered 8, after V lost 3 bases and J lost 9 bases. Per germline, CDR1 SGHNT and CDR2 YYREEE (reference sequence). The CDR3 is 16 residues long. Here the CDR3 DNA reads TGTGCCAGCAGCTCGTTCTTCGGGACAGGGGGTTCACCCCTCCACTTT. It yields the protein CASSSFFGTGGSPLHF.

This chain connects TRBV28 to TRBJ2-7; 7 bases agree with TRBD1. Germline values: CDR1 MDHEN, CDR2 SYDVKM. The CDR3 is 15 amino acids. The V and J ends lost 0 bases and 5 bases, in that order; junction bases with no gene match: 7. The CDR3: CASSLWAGGRHEQYF. The CDR3 DNA reads TGTGCCAGCAGTTTATGGGCAGGGGGTCGGCACGAGCAGTACTTC.

CDR3 region: CASSPRTGGENIQYF. CDR3 sequence (DNA): TGTGCCAGCAGCCCTCGGACAGGGGGGGAAAACATTCAGTACTTC. This chain uses TRBV11-2 with TRBJ2-4; TRBD1 agrees at 10 bases. Germline CDR1 SGHAT, CDR2 FQNNGV. The CDR3 sequence is 15 residues long. J was trimmed by 5 bases and V by 5 bases; bases with no gene match: 6.

This rearrangement joins TRBV5-4 to TRBJ2-7; D possibly corresponds to TRBD2 (6 bases). With 6 bases removed from V and 4 bases from J, the gap between germline ends came to 17 bases. Germline lookup yields CDR1 SGHNT and CDR2 YYREEE (reference sequence). The CDR3 runs to 14 residues. In DNA, the CDR3 is TGTGCCAGCAATCCCGGGACTGGGGATTACGAGCAGTACTTC. Translating gives CASNPGTGDYEQYF. The full variable domain, its missing parts supplied by reference TRBV5-4 and TRBJ2-7, is ETGVTQSPTHLIKTRGQQVTLRCSSQSGHNTVSWYQQALGQGPQFIFQYYREEENGRGNFPPRFSGLQFPNYSSELNVNALELDDSALYLCASNPGTGDYEQYFGPGTRLTVT.

V is TRBV21-1 and J is TRBJ2-7; the DNA was not compared with TRBD2, the D call given in the table. TRBV21-1 is labeled a pseudogene. The CDR3 is 18 residues long. Here the CDR3 reads CASSKRGKTSGNVDEQYF. The CDR3, as DNA: TGTGCCAGCAGCAAAAGGGGGAAGACTAGCGGGAATGTCGACGAGCAGTACTTC.

The rearrangement links TRBV5-5 to TRBJ1-6; D unresolved. The germline V gene encodes CDR1 SGHKS and CDR2 YYEKEE (reference sequence). The V end was cut by 0 bases, the J end by 7 bases, with 11 bases between. The CDR3 length is 15 residues. The CDR3 sequence is CASSLARSPNSPLHF. The CDR3 DNA follows: TGTGCCAGCAGCTTGGCACGGAGTCCCAATTCACCCCTCCACTTT.

The chain links TRBV7-9 to TRBJ1-1; 12 bases match TRBD1. With V trimmed by 5 bases and J by 0 bases, 7 bases remained unmatched. This CDR3 is 17 amino acids long. Germline lookup yields CDR1 SEHNR and CDR2 FQNEAQ (reference sequence). CDR3 sequence reads: CASSRDRGQGMNTEAFF. CDR3 DNA sequence: TGTGCCAGCAGCCGGGACAGGGGGCAAGGGATGAACACTGAAGCTTTCTTT.

This clone has more than one count but fewer than ten. The chain is built from TRBV7-2 and TRBJ2-1; no clear D gene. Trimming took 0 bases from V and 13 from J, leaving 7 bases between them. Germline V gene sequence: CDR1 SGHTA, CDR2 FQGNSA. The CDR3 runs 11 residues. The CDR3 is CASSLASPQFF. The CDR3 coding sequence is TGTGCCAGCAGCTTAGCTAGCCCACAGTTCTTC.

This clone was recorded only once. V gene TRBV24-1 combines with J gene TRBJ2-2; 7 bases are a match to TRBD1. Looked up from germline, CDR1 is KGHDR and CDR2 is SFDVKD. Trimming at V came to 5 bases and at J to 1 base, leaving 9 bases not matched to a gene. The CDR3 spans 17 residues. CDR3 loop: CATSGNLGGRNTGELFF. DNA for the CDR3: TGTGCCACCAGTGGGAACTTAGGGGGCCGGAACACCGGGGAGCTGTTTTTT.

This clone showed up just once. The rearrangement uses TRBV19 and TRBJ2-1, with 14 positions matching TRBD2. This CDR3 is 20 amino acids long. Per germline, CDR1 LNHDA and CDR2 SQIVND (reference sequence). V shed 5 bases and J 0 bases; nucleotides not matched to a gene: 12. In nucleotides, the CDR3 is TGTGCCAGTAGTGGGGGACTAGCGGGAGACGTGTTGAGCTCCTACAATGAGCAGTTCTTC. This sequence encodes CASSGGLAGDVLSSYNEQFF.